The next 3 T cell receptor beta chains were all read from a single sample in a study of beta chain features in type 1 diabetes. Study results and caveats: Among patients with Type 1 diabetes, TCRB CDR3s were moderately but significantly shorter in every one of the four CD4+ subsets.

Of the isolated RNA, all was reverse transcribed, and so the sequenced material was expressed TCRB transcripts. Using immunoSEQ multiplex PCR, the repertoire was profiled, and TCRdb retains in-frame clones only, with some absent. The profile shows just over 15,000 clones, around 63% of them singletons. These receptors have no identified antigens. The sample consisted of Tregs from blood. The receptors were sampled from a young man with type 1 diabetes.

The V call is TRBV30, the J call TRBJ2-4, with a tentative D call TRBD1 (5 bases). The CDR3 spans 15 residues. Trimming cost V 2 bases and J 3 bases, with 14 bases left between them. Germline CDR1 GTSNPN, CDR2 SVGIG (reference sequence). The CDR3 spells CAWSRRGADKNIQYF. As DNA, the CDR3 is TGTGCCTGGAGTAGAAGGGGCGCTGACAAAAACATTCAGTACTTC. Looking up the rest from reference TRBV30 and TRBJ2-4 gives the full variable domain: SQTIHQWPATLVQPVGSPLSLECTVEGTSNPNLYWYRQAAGRGLQLLFYSVGIGQISSEVPQNLSASRPQDRQFILSSKKLLLSDSGFYLCAWSRRGADKNIQYFGAGTRLSVL.

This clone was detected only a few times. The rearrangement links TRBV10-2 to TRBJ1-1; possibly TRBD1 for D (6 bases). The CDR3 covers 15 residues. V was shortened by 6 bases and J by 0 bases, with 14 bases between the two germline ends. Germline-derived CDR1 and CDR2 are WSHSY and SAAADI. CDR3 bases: TGCGCCAGCAGGAGACAGGTGAACATGAACACTGAAGCTTTCTTT. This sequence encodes CASRRQVNMNTEAFF.

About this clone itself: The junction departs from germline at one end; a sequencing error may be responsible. The CDR3 DNA reads as TGTGCCAGCAGCTTAGAACCAACAGGGCTACGGCACTTC. Translated: CASSLEPTGLRHF. This chain links TRBV7-8 with TRBJ2-7, with D perhaps TRBD1 (6 bases). The CDR3 length is 13 residues. The germline CDR1 and CDR2 sequences are SGHVS and FQNEAQ.